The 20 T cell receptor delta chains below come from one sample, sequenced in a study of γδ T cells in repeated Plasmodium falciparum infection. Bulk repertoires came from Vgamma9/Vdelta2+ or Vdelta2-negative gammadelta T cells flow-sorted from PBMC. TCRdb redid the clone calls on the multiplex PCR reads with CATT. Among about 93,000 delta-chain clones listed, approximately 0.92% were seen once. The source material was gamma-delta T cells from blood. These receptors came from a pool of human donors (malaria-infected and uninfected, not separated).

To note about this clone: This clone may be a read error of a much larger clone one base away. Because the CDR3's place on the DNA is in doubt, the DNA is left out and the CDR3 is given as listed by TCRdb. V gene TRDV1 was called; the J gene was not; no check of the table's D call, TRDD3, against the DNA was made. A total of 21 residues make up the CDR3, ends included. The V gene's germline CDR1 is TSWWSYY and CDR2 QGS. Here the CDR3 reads CALGEWSYVGRGIRDTDKLIF.

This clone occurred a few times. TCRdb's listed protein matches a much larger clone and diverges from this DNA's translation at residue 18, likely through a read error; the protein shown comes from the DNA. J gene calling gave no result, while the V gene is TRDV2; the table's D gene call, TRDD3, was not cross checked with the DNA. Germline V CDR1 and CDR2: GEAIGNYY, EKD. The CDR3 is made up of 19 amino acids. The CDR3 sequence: CACDTLVLGDRGDTDKLTF. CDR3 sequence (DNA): TGTGCCTGTGACACCCTCGTACTGGGGGATAGGGGAGACACCGATAAACTCACCTTT.

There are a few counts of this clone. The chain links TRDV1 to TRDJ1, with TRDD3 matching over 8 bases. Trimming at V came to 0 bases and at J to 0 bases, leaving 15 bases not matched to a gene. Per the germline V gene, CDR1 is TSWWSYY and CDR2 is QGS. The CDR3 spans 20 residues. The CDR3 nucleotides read TGTGCTCTTGGGGAACTAAGGACGCTGGCCACTGGGGGTTACACCGATAAACTCATCTTT. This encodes CALGELRTLATGGYTDKLIF.

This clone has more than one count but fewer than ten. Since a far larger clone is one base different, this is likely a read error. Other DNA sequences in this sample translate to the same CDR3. This CDR3 is CACDTRRGDKRRYTDKLIF. CDR3 nucleotide sequence: TGTGCCTGTGACACGAGAAGAGGGGATAAGAGGAGGTACACCGATAAACTCATCTTT. This chain connects TRDV2 to TRDJ1; 7 bases map to TRDD3. Since TCRdb gives no J gene, matching the DNA to germline was used here to assign it. CDR3 size: 19 residues. V lost 1 base, J lost 0 bases, and 16 bases stayed unmatched. Germline V gene sequence: CDR1 GEAIGNYY, CDR2 EKD.

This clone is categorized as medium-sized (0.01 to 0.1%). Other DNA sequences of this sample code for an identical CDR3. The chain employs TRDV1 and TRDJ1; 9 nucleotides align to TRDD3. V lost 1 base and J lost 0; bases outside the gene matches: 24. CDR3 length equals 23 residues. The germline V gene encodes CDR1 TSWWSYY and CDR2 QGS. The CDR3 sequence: CALGEPEVPNRLGDPGYTDKLIF. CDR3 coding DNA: TGTGCTCTTGGGGAACCTGAAGTTCCTAACCGTCTGGGGGATCCGGGGTACACCGATAAACTCATCTTT.

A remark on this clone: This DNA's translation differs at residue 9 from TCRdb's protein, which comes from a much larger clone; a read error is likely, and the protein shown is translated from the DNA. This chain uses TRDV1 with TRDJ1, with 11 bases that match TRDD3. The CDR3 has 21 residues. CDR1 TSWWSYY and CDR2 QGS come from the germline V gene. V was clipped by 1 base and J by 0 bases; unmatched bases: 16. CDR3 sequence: CALGERIRHWGISSYTDKLIF. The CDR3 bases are TGTGCTCTTGGGGAACGGATCCGGCACTGGGGGATAAGTTCTTACACCGATAAACTCATCTTT.

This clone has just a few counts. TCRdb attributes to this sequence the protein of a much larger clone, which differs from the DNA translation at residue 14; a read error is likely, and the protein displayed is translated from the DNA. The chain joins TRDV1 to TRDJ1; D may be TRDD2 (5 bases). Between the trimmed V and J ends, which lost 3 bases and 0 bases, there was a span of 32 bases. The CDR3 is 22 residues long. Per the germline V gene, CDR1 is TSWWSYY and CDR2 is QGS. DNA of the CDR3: TGTGCTCTTGGGGATCTTCCCAGAAGGGACCGTACATCGTCAACTTACACCGATAAACTCATCTTT. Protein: CALGDLPRRDRTSSTYTDKLIF.

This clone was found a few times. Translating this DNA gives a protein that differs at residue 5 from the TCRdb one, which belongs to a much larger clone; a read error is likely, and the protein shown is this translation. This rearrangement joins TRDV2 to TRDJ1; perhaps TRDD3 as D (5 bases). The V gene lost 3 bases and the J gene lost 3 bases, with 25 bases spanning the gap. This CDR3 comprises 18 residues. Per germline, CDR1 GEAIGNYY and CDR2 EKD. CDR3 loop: CACDSITSGGKMADKLIF. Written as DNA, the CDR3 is TGTGCCTGTGACTCGATAACCTCAGGGGGCAAGATGGCCGATAAACTCATCTTT.

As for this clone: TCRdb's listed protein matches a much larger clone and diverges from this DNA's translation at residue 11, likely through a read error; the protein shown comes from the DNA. The CDR3 is CALGERPTSLAGGYAAGYTDKLIF. The CDR3 region has the DNA TGTGCTCTTGGGGAACGACCTACCTCGCTAGCTGGGGGATACGCTGCCGGGTACACCGATAAACTCATCTTT. The rearrangement joins TRDV1 to TRDJ1; 12 bases match TRDD3. No J segment appears in TCRdb, so it was assigned here by matching the sequence to germline. V was clipped by 1 base and J by 0 bases; unmatched bases: 24. This CDR3 comprises 24 residues. Germline loops: CDR1 TSWWSYY, CDR2 QGS.

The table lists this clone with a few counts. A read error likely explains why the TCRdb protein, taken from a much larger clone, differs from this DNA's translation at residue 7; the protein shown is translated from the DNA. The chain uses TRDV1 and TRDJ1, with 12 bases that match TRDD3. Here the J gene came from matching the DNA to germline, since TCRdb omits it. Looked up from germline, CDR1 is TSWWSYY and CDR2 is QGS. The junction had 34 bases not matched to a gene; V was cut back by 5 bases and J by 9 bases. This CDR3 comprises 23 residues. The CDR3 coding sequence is TGTGCTCTTGGGCATAATCGGATCGTGGGCCCTAGTAGTACAAACTGGGGGATACAGGAACTCATCTTT. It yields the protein CALGHNRIVGPSSTNWGIQELIF.

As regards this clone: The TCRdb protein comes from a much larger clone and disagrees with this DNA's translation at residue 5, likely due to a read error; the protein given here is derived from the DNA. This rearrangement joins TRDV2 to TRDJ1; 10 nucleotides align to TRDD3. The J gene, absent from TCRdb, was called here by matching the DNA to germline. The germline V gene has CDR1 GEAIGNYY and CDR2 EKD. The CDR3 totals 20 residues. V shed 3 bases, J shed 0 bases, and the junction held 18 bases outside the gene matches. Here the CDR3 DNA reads TGTGCCTGTGACTCCAATTTTCCGGGGGATACGACTCCGTACACCGATAAACTCATCTTT. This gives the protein CACDSNFPGDTTPYTDKLIF.

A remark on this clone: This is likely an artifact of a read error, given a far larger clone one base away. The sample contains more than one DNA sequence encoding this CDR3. CDR3 sequence (DNA): TGTGCTCTTGGGGAACTCCTTGTCCCCCACACCGATAAACTCATCTTC. Its translation is CALGELLVPHTDKLIF. With the J gene uncalled, the V gene is TRDV1. Germline loops: CDR1 TSWWSYY, CDR2 QGS. The CDR3 sequence is 16 residues long.

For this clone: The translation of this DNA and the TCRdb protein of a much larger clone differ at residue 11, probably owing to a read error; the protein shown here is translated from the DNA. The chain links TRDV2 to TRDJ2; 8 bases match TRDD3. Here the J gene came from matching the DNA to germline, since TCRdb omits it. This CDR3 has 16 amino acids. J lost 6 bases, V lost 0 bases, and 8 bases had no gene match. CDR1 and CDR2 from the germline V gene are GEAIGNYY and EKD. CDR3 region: CACDTVLPGGPAQLFF. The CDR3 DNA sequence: TGTGCCTGTGACACCGTTTTGCCTGGGGGACCAGCACAACTCTTCTTT.

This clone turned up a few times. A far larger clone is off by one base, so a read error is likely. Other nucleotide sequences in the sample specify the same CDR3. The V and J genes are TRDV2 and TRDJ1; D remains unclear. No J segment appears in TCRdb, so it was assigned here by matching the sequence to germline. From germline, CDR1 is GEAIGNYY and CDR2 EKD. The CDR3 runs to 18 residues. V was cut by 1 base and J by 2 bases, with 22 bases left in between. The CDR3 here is CACDTIPGNERGTDKLIF. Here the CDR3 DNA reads TGTGCCTGTGACACGATCCCCGGGAATGAGAGAGGGACCGATAAACTCATCTTT.

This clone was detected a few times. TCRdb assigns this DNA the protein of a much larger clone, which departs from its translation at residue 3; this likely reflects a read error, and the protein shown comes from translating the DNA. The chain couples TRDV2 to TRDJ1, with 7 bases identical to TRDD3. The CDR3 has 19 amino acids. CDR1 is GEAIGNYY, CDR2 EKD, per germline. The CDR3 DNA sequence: TGTGCCAGTGACACCCCATGGGATACTAAAGGCCCGTACACCGATAAACTCATCTTT. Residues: CASDTPWDTKGPYTDKLIF.

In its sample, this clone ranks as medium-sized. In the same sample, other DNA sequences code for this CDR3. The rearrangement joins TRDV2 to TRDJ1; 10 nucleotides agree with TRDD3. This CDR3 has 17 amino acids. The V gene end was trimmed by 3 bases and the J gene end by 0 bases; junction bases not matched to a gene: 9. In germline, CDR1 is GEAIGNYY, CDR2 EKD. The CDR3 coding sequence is TGTGCCTGTGACGCGATTGGGGGATACTGGGACACCGATAAACTCATCTTT. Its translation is CACDAIGGYWDTDKLIF.

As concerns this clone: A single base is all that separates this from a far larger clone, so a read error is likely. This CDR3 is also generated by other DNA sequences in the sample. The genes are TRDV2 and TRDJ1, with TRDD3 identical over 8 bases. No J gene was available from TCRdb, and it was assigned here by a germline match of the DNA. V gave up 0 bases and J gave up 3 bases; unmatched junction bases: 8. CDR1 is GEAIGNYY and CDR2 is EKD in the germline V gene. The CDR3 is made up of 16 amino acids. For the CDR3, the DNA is TGTGCCTGTGACACCAACCTAGGGGATACAGCCGATAAACTCATCTTT. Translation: CACDTNLGDTADKLIF.

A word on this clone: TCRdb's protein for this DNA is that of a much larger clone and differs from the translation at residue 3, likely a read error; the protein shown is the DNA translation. The CDR3 DNA is TGTGCTCCTACAATTCCTACCTACTGGGGGATACCAAAACTCATCTTT. Protein product: CAPTIPTYWGIPKLIF. The rearrangement joins TRDV1 to TRDJ1, with 12 nucleotides matching TRDD3. The CDR3 loop spans 16 amino acids. The germline CDR1 and CDR2 sequences are TSWWSYY and QGS. Germline trimming cut 10 bases from V and 8 bases from J; bases unmatched to any gene: 17.

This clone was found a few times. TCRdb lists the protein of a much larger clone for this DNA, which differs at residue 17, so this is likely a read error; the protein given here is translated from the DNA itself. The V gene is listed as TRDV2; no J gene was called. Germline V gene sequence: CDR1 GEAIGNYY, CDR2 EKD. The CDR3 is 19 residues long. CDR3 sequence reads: CACDIVSPRRTLYTDKPIF. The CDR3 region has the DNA TGTGCCTGTGACATTGTTTCCCCGAGGCGTACTCTGTACACCGATAAACCCATCTTT.

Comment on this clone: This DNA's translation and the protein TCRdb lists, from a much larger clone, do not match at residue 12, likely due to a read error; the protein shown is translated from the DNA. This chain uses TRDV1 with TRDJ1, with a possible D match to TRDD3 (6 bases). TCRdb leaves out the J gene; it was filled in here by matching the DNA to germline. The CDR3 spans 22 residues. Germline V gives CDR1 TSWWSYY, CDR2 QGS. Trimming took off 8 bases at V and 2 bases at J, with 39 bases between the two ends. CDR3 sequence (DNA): TGTGCTCTTAACAATTTAAGGGAGGCCTCCCGGGGCGGGGATGGAGGGACCGATAAACTCATCTTT. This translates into CALNNLREASRGGDGGTDKLIF.